This record concerns one T cell receptor beta chain sequence. Its matching antigen is unknown. This entry comes from a study of T cells after yellow fever vaccination. Study findings and constraints: Some clonotypes were seen in both the CD4 and the CD8 compartments. These made up a small share and likely arose from convergent recombination. Repertoires obtained by FACS sorting could include abundant clonotypes that entered as contaminants from the bulk population. Post-booster repertoires contained most primary-vaccination clones again (roughly 95% CD4, 85% to 90% CD8).

The authors made TCR cDNA by 5'RACE template switching, adding a universal primer site and UMIs. MiXCR, run by TCRdb on the 5' RACE reads, gives a single entry per CDR3 protein. The sample lists 550,000 to 750,000 distinct CDR3 sequences; approximately 13% were seen once. This CDR3 spans 11 amino acids. The V end was cut by 7 bases, the J end by 5 bases, with 6 bases between. Germline values: CDR1 WSHSY, CDR2 SAAADI. The chain carries TRBV10-2 and TRBJ2-1; no clear D gene. The sample here was PBMCs, taken on the day of the yellow fever booster vaccination. This clonotype was sampled from a man aged 25-40 years who received the YFV17D yellow fever vaccine. The CDR3 DNA follows: TGCGCCAGCACTAGAAACAATGAGCAGTTCTTC. Protein sequence: CASTRNNEQFF.